This T cell receptor (beta chain) is drawn from a study of blood T cell repertoires in COVID-19. Turning to the study itself: PBMCs, B-cell-depleted T cells, or T cells provided the cDNA or gDNA that made up the material.

How the authors handled the data: Reference gene primer amplification gave nucleated cell count estimates. Clones were sequenced by immunoSEQ multiplex PCR, and TCRdb holds only the in-frame ones, with some missing. From that table come the V and J calls and clone size; the DNA was used to work out D and trimming. In the table there are fewer than 700,000 clones, less than 90% of which are singletons. This CDR3 region has 12 residues. Germline assignment: CDR1 SEHNR and CDR2 FQNEAQ (reference sequence). V was shortened by 5 bases and J by 11 bases, with 14 bases between the two germline ends. The sequence derives from a woman between 45 and 65 years old with COVID-19, enrolled during active disease. Sample: peripheral blood. This chain links TRBV7-9 with TRBJ2-3; weak D call: TRBD2 (5 bases). CDR3 sequence (DNA): TGTGCCAGCAGCCTAGAAGGAGGAAGGCAGTATTTT. This encodes CASSLEGGRQYF.